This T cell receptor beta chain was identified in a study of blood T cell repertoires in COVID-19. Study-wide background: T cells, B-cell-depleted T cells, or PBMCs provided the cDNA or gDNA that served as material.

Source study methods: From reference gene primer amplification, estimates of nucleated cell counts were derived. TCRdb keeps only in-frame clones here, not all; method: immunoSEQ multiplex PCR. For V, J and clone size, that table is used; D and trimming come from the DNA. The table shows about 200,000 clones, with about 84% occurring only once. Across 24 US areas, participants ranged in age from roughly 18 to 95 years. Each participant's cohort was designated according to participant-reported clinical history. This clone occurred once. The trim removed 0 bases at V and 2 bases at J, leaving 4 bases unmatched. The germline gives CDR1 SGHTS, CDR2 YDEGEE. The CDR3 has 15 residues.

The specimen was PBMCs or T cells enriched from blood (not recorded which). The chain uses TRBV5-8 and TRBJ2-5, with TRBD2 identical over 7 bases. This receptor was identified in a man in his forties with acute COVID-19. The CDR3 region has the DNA TGTGCCAGCAGCTTGGTCTATAGCGGGCAAGAGACCCAGTACTTC. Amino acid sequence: CASSLVYSGQETQYF.